This T cell receptor beta chain is from a study of T cell changes during pregnancy in multiple sclerosis. TCRdb's table, derived via immunoSEQ multiplex PCR, lists solely in-frame clones and lacks some. The sample holds roughly 25,000 clones; approximately 90% are singletons and the top ten take around 0.79%. The junction had 10 bases not matched to a gene; V was cut back by 10 bases and J by 5 bases. This CDR3 is built from 15 residues. Germline V gene data show CDR1 as LNHDA and CDR2 as SQIVND (reference sequence). This sample comprised CD4+ T cells from peripheral blood mononuclear cells, obtained in the first trimester of pregnancy. This chain links TRBV19 with TRBJ2-5, with TRBD2 matching over 13 bases. The receptor's source is a female donor in good health, enrolled as a control in a pregnancy study. The chain's CDR3 is CAIPGLGLAGETQYF. CDR3 DNA sequence: TGTGCCATTCCGGGGCTGGGACTAGCGGGGGAGACCCAGTACTTC.